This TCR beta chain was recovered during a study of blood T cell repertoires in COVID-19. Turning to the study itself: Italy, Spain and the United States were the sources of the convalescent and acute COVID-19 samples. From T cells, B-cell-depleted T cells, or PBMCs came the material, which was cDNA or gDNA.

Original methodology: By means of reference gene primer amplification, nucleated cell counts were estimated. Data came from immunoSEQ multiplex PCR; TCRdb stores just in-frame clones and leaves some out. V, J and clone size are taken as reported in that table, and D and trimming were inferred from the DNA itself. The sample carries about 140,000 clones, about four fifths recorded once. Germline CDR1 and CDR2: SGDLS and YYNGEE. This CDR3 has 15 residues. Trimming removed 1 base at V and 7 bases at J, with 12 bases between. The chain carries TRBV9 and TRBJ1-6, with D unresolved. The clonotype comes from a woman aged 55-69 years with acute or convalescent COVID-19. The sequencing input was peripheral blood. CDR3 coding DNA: TGTGCCAGCAGCGTACAGCCGGGTCAAAATTCACCCCTCCACTTT. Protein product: CASSVQPGQNSPLHF.